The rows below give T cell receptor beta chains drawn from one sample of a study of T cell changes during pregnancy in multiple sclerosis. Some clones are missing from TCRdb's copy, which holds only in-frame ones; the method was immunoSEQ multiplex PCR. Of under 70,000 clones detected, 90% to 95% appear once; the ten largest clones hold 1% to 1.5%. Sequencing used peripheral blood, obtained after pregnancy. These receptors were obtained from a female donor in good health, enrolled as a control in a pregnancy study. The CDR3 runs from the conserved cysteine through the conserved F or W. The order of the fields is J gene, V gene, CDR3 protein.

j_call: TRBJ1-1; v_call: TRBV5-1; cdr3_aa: CASSLGGRNTEAFF
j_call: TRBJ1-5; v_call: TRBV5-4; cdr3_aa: CASSLGGGGDNQPQHF
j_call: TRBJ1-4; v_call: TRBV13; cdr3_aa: CASSFSTGTATNEKLFF
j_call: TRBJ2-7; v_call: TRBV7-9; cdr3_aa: CASSLGDRGRLSYEQYF
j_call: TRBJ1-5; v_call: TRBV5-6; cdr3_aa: CASSLGQISNQPQHF
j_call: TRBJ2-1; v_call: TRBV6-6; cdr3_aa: CASSGSDRGYNEQFF
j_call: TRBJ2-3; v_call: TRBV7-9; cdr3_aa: CASSLAPIAGGDTQYF
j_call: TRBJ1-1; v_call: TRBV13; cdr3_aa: CASSPFGRVAFF
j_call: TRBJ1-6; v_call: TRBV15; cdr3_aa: CATSREDRPLHF
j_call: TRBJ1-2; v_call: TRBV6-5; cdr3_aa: CASSTGYGYTF
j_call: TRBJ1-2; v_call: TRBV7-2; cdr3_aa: CASSLAQMGYTF